Below, one TCR beta chain is given with its context. The table came from immunoSEQ multiplex PCR; TCRdb's copy has only in-frame clones and leaves some out. Here the sample spans about 14,000 clones, around a third being singletons. The entry originates in a study of tumour-infiltrating T cells in Burkitt lymphoma. CDR3 length: 15 amino acids. Per germline, CDR1 MNHEY and CDR2 SVGAGI. V was clipped by 2 bases and J by 1 base, with 11 bases between them. The specimen sequenced was tumor tissue. The TCR comes from a human donor with diffuse large B-cell lymphoma. This chain connects TRBV6-5 to TRBJ1-1; TRBD1 might be the D (6 bases). The CDR3 region has the DNA TGTGCCAGCAGTTACAGGACAGTGAAGAACACTGAAGCTTTCTTT. This translates into CASSYRTVKNTEAFF.